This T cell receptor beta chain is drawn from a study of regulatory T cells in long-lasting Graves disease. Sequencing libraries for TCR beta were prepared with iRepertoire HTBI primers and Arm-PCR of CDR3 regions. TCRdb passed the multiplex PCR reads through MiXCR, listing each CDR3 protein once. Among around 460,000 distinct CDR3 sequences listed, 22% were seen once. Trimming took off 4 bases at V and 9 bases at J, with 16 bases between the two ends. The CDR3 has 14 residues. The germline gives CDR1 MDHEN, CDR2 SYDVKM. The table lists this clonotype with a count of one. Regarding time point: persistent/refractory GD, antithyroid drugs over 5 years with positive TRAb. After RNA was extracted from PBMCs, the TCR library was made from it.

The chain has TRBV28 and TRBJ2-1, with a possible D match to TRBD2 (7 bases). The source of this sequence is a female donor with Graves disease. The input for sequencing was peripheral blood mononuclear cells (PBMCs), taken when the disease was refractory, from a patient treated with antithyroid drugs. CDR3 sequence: CASSSRGAQGEQFF. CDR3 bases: TGTGCCAGCAGTTCTCGGGGGGCGCAGGGTGAGCAGTTCTTC.